This passage covers 3 T cell receptor beta chains from one sample sequenced in a study of blood T cell repertoires in COVID-19. The repertoire was sequenced with immunoSEQ multiplex PCR; TCRdb's copy has only in-frame clones and lacks some. The sample lists around 250,000 clones; under 85% were seen once. Sequencing was performed on peripheral blood. The source is a young man who had recovered from COVID-19.

This rearrangement joins TRBV7-6 to TRBJ1-4; 9 positions match TRBD1. The CDR3 contains 15 residues. Germline trimming cut 4 bases from V and 5 bases from J; bases unmatched to any gene: 5. Germline loops: CDR1 SGHVS, CDR2 FNYEAQ. This chain's CDR3 is CASSSNRGRNEKLFF. CDR3 coding DNA: TGTGCCAGCAGCTCGAACAGGGGGCGGAATGAAAAACTGTTTTTT.

J is TRBJ1-5 and V is TRBV5-5, with 7 bases that match TRBD1. There are 15 residues in the CDR3. V trimming: 0 bases; J trimming: 5 bases; junction bases outside the gene matches: 5. Germline CDR1 is SGHKS and CDR2 is YYEKEE (reference sequence). CDR3 amino acids: CASSLAQGDHQPQHF. The CDR3 DNA reads TGTGCCAGCAGCTTGGCTCAGGGGGACCATCAGCCCCAGCATTTT. Drawing the rest from reference TRBV5-5 and TRBJ1-5, the complete variable domain is DAGVTQSPTHLIKTRGQQVTLRCSPISGHKSVSWYQQVLGQGPQFIFQYYEKEERGRGNFPDRFSARQFPNYSSELNVNALLLGDSALYLCASSLAQGDHQPQHFGDGTRLSIL.

There are a few counts of this clone. The chain couples TRBV7-9 to TRBJ2-7; the D gene is possibly TRBD1 (5 bases). V was clipped by 5 bases and J by 3 bases, with 17 bases between them. Germline V gene data show CDR1 as SEHNR and CDR2 as FQNEAQ (reference sequence). This CDR3 is built from 15 residues. The CDR3 reads CASSLEQDWNYEQYF. In DNA, the CDR3 is TGTGCCAGCAGCCTAGAACAGGATTGGAACTACGAGCAGTACTTC.